This passage covers 10 T cell receptor beta chains from one sample sequenced in a study of identical twins. TCRdb independently ran MiXCR on the 5' RACE reads; one entry per CDR3 protein. The data contain 250,000 to 300,000 distinct CDR3 sequences, about 8% of them singletons. These data also formed part of another study, on yellow fever vaccine responses in identical twins.

Sequencing input: CD8+ T cells sorted from blood. The receptor set was obtained from a woman aged 18-30 years in good health.

This clonotype has only a few counts. V is TRBV12-3 or TRBV12-4 and J is TRBJ1-2; D uncertain. There are 13 residues in the CDR3. The V end lost 5 bases, the J end lost 4 bases, and 11 bases lay between the germline ends. The CDR3 reads CASSPKQVYGYTF. CDR3 in DNA: TGTGCCAGCAGTCCCAAGCAAGTCTATGGCTACACCTTC.

The chain is built from TRBV10-1 and TRBJ2-7; 9 positions agree with TRBD1. The CDR3 runs to 17 residues. Germline V gene sequence: CDR1 WNHNN, CDR2 SYGVQD (reference sequence). The junction had 17 bases not matched to a gene; V was cut back by 10 bases and J by 1 base. For the CDR3, the DNA is TGCGCCATTAACCGGGACAGGGATGGTCCAACTTCCTACGAGCAGTACTTC. The encoded protein is CAINRDRDGPTSYEQYF.

This clonotype has only a few counts. The rearrangement links TRBV2 to TRBJ2-7; 10 positions agree with TRBD2. The CDR3 is made up of 15 amino acids. Germline V gene sequence: CDR1 SNHLY, CDR2 FYNNEI. J was trimmed by 2 bases and V by 6 bases; bases with no gene match: 7. For the CDR3, the DNA is TGTGCCAGCAGGGTCACTAGCGGGGCCGCCTACGAGCAGTACTTC. This codes for CASRVTSGAAYEQYF.

The chain employs TRBV5-1 and TRBJ2-7; maybe TRBD1 (5 bases). The germline CDR1 and CDR2 sequences are SGHRS and YFSETQ. The ends were cut back, 4 bases at V and 9 bases at J, with 20 bases in the middle. The CDR3 loop spans 14 amino acids. CDR3 nucleotide sequence: TGCGCCAGCAGCCTTTTACCAACAGGAGTAGGGCAGTACTTC. Its translation: CASSLLPTGVGQYF.

The sample holds many counts of this clonotype. The rearrangement uses TRBV9 and TRBJ1-4, with 7 bases aligning to TRBD1. Germline V gene data show CDR1 as SGDLS and CDR2 as YYNGEE. This CDR3 is 14 amino acids long. V shed 3 bases and J 8 bases; nucleotides not matched to a gene: 7. DNA of the CDR3: TGTGCCAGCAGCGCCGAGACAGGGCCAGAAAAACTGTTTTTT. Residues: CASSAETGPEKLFF.

This clonotype has just a few counts. The chain uses TRBV20-1 and TRBJ2-7, with TRBD2 matching over 14 bases. V lost 6 bases to trimming and J lost 2 bases; unmatched junction nucleotides: 9. The CDR3 consists of 16 residues. Germline V gene lookup returns CDR1 DFQATT and CDR2 SNEGSKA (reference sequence). CDR3 DNA: TGCAGTGCAGCAACCCGACTAGCGGGAGGGACCTACGAGCAGTACTTC. It yields the protein CSAATRLAGGTYEQYF.

This clonotype was counted at least ten times. The chain is built from TRBV27 and TRBJ2-7; D unclear. The CDR3 has 12 residues. Trimming stripped 6 bases from V and 6 bases from J, with 12 bases between. Germline assignment: CDR1 MNHEY and CDR2 SMNVEV (reference sequence). The CDR3 loop reads CASRPGPGEQYF. CDR3 bases: TGTGCCAGCAGGCCCGGTCCGGGCGAGCAGTACTTC.

This clonotype occurred many times. This chain joins TRBV19 and TRBJ2-3; 7 bases are shared with TRBD2. CDR3 size: 16 residues. V trimming: 3 bases; J trimming: 1 base; junction bases outside the gene matches: 7. Germline V gives CDR1 LNHDA, CDR2 SQIVND (reference sequence). The CDR3 bases are TGTGCCAGTAGTATTAAGACTAGCTTGGGCACAGATACGCAGTATTTT. As protein: CASSIKTSLGTDTQYF.

This clonotype was detected only a few times. The V and J genes are TRBV27 and TRBJ2-3; 8 bases line up with TRBD2. The CDR3 runs to 15 residues. Unmatched junction bases numbered 12, after V lost 8 bases and J lost 5 bases. The germline V gene encodes CDR1 MNHEY and CDR2 SMNVEV (reference sequence). The CDR3 nucleotides read TGTGCCAGCGGACTTGGCGGGGGGTTAATAGATACGCAGTATTTT. Its translation is CASGLGGGLIDTQYF.

This clonotype was picked up a small number of times. The chain uses TRBV12-3 or TRBV12-4 and TRBJ2-2; D remains unclear. Trimming shortened V by 5 bases and J by 2 bases, and 6 bases separated the two germline ends. This CDR3 is 13 amino acids long. CDR3: CASSLTNTGELFF. In DNA form, the CDR3 reads TGTGCCAGCAGTCTTACAAACACCGGGGAGCTGTTTTTT.